This TCR beta chain was obtained from a study of blood T cells in healthy people across ages. Study as a whole: Template switching caught about one barcoded beta molecule for each two T cells.

Donation came from healthy Caucasian individuals in Russia who were aged roughly 6 to 95. The study isolated at least 6.5 million PBMCs from each sample. The authors ran a second PCR of roughly 6 to 11 cycles using a sample-barcoded 5' primer and a J-beta primer mix. TCRdb processed the 5' RACE reads anew with MiXCR; each CDR3 protein has one entry. The sample has approximately 730,000 distinct CDR3 sequences; roughly 44% are singletons. Looked up from germline, CDR1 is SEHNR and CDR2 is FQNEAQ (reference sequence). V was clipped by 7 bases and J by 4 bases; unmatched bases: 10. This CDR3 contains 15 residues.

The receptor was isolated from a woman aged 60-75 years in good health. The specimen sequenced was blood. The chain is built from TRBV7-9 and TRBJ2-1; TRBD2 matches at 7 bases. CDR3 sequence reads: CASIGLGELYNEQFF. DNA of the CDR3: TGTGCCAGCATCGGACTAGGGGAATTATACAATGAGCAGTTCTTC.